The rows below give T cell receptor beta chains drawn from one sample of a study of blood T cells in healthy people across ages. MiXCR, applied by TCRdb to the 5' RACE reads, yields one record per CDR3 protein. In the table there are hundreds of thousands of distinct CDR3 sequences, 45% to 70% of which are singletons. The sequenced material came from blood. Receptors originate from a man aged 35 to 55 in good health. Both conserved end residues are part of each CDR3.

J	V	CDR3
TRBJ2-3	TRBV4-3	CASSLRFPPRELDTQYF
TRBJ1-1	TRBV6-1	CASGQTVTQAAFF
TRBJ1-4	TRBV7-9	CASSGYDELFF
TRBJ2-1	TRBV24-1	CATSEGKSSYNEQFF
.	TRBV20-1	CSARDTGREYYEQYF
TRBJ2-7	TRBV12-3/TRBV12-4	CASSTSGQIYEQYF
TRBJ2-3	TRBV11-3	CASSLDSIGGNTQYF
TRBJ2-1	TRBV3-1	CASSLSTNEQFF
TRBJ2-1	TRBV27	CASSLVSGSYNEQFF
TRBJ1-5	TRBV7-2	CASRRGAQPQHF
TRBJ2-3	TRBV5-6	CASSLVPDPSTDTQYF
TRBJ2-3	TRBV2	CASSVQEGGTQYF
TRBJ2-1	TRBV29-1	CSVEGAVGEQFF
TRBJ2-3	TRBV29-1	CSVDSFAGGTDTQYF
TRBJ2-5	TRBV2	CASSEQGANQETQYF
TRBJ2-1	TRBV5-1	CASSAYPPGQGSNEQFF
TRBJ2-3	TRBV7-2	CASSKDGLAGTQYF
TRBJ2-7	TRBV9	CASSVAIGGSADEQYF
TRBJ1-2	TRBV13	CASSPDRDSLRGYTF